The TCR beta chain described here comes from a study of T-cell reconstitution after alpha-beta-depleted transplantation in children. Findings and limits, study-wide: A year post-transplant, T-cell counts and diversity derived mostly from newly produced T cells. Where alpha-beta T cells came from about two months after transplant was reportedly several hundred expanded graft clones.

The CDR3 runs 13 residues. V gave up 7 bases and J gave up 1 base, with 11 bases separating them. Library preparation (for TCRbeta) was performed with unique molecular identifiers. Using its own MiXCR run on the PCR reads, TCRdb lists one record per CDR3 protein. The table includes fewer than 700,000 distinct CDR3 sequences, under 15% detected once. This clonotype was found a few times. Antigen unknown. This chain connects TRBV12-3 or TRBV12-4 to TRBJ2-7; no firm D call. Sequences were derived from PBMCs, mostly from graft donor cells, sampled 360 days after TCRalphabeta/CD19-depleted stem cell transplant. This receptor was obtained from a male patient between 5 and 17 years old who had a stem cell transplant for acute myeloid leukemia, so the T cells may come from the graft donor. The CDR3 region is CASNSGRSYEQYF. In DNA form, the CDR3 reads TGTGCCAGCAACTCAGGCAGATCCTACGAGCAGTACTTC.